What follows describes a single TCR beta chain. Its antigen is currently unknown. TCRdb re-derived calls from the 5' RACE reads in MiXCR, one entry per CDR3 protein. Of 500,000 to 650,000 distinct CDR3 sequences listed, about 12% are singletons. The sample belongs to a study of T cells after yellow fever vaccination. Findings and caveats of the study: Just a small share of clonotypes turned up in the CD4 compartment as well as the CD8 compartment. Subsequent booster samples again held most clones from primary vaccination (approximately 95% CD4, roughly 90% CD8). Repertoires sorted by FACS could include abundant clonotypes that are contaminants from the bulk population.

Looked up from germline, CDR1 is MNHEY and CDR2 is SVGEGT. J lost 1 base, V lost 6 bases, and 7 bases had no gene match. This CDR3 contains 15 residues. This chain links TRBV6-2 or TRBV6-3 with TRBJ2-7; 9 nucleotides match TRBD1. The clonotype was recovered from a man aged 30 to 39 who received the YFV17D yellow fever vaccine. Source: PBMCs, taken on the day of the yellow fever booster vaccination. The CDR3 here is CASREQGAESYEQYF. As DNA, the CDR3 is TGTGCCAGCAGGGAACAGGGGGCTGAGTCCTACGAGCAGTACTTC.